This TCR beta chain was recorded in a study of Graves' ophthalmopathy and Graves' hyperthyroidism. V was pared by 0 bases and J by 4 bases, with 13 bases between. Germline lookup yields CDR1 SGHRS and CDR2 YFSETQ. CDR3 length: 15 amino acids. This clonotype came up many times. Its antigen remains unknown. Whole-study findings and limits: Sensitivity reached 87.88% and specificity over 65% for a 13-signature model separating ophthalmopathy from stable hyperthyroidism.

Moderate-to-severe activity, CAS ≥3, NOSPECS ≥4 and duration under 3 months were recorded for donors with ophthalmopathy. No donor had other autoimmune disease, uncontrolled infection, pregnancy or lactation. Physicians reached a diagnosis by relying on clinical symptoms, serum thyroxine, TRAb, thyroid ultrasound and orbital computed tomography. The study amplified TCR beta CDR3 regions using RNA transcripts. The library came from an HTBI-primed first-round RT-PCR and a second-round multiplex PCR. TCRdb ran MiXCR on the multiplex PCR reads and lists one entry per CDR3 protein. The sample holds more than 550,000 distinct CDR3 sequences; 35% to 45% are singletons and the top ten take roughly 3%.

Sequenced sample: peripheral blood. The receptor's source is an adult man with Graves' ophthalmopathy. V is TRBV5-1 and J is TRBJ2-5; a possible D gene is TRBD2 (6 bases). CDR3 sequence reads: CASSLVTGVAETQYF. DNA of the CDR3: TGCGCCAGCAGCTTGGTTACGGGAGTGGCAGAGACCCAGTACTTC. The full variable domain, rest sourced from reference TRBV5-1 and TRBJ2-5, is KAGVTQTPRYLIKTRGQQVTLSCSPISGHRSVSWYQQTPGQGLQFLFEYFSETQRNKGNFPGRFSGRQFSNSRSEMNVSTLELGDSALYLCASSLVTGVAETQYFGPGTRLLVL.